The rows below give T cell receptor beta chains drawn from one sample of a study of naive and memory T cell subsets. TCRdb redid the calling of the UMI-ligation and nested PCR reads with MiXCR, one entry per CDR3 protein. The sample yields 89,000 or so distinct CDR3 sequences, 13% seen once. The specimen was central memory CD4+ T cells from blood. The receptors here all came from a human donor in good health. The CDR3 runs from the conserved cysteine through the conserved F or W. A D gene is named only where the DNA matches it firmly. The size field is filled for only some rows; it gives once, few, many or a size class.

J,D,V,size,DNA,CDR3
TRBJ2-7,TRBD2,TRBV4-1,many,TGCGCCAGCAGCCAAGATAGGCTAGCGGGTCCCTACGAGCAGTACTTC,CASSQDRLAGPYEQYF
TRBJ2-1,TRBD2,TRBV12-3/TRBV12-4,many,TGTGCCAGCGTTCAGCGGGAGTCATACAATGAGCAGTTCTTC,CASVQRESYNEQFF
TRBJ1-2,NA,TRBV5-6,few,TGTGCCAGCAGCTTGGAGGACGGCTACACCTTC,CASSLEDGYTF
TRBJ2-7,TRBD1,TRBV10-2,NA,TGCGCCAGCTGGCCCGGGACAGGGACCTCCTACGAGCAGTACTTC,CASWPGTGTSYEQYF
TRBJ2-7,TRBD2,TRBV7-2,NA,TGTGCCAGCAGCTCCCGGCCGGGACTAGCGGCCATCCACGAGCAGTACTTC,CASSSRPGLAAIHEQYF
TRBJ2-7,NA,TRBV13,many,TGTGCCAGCAGCAAACCTGGGGGATCCTACGAGCAGTACTTC,CASSKPGGSYEQYF
TRBJ1-4,NA,TRBV20-1,NA,TGCAGTGCTCAGGGGAGCGAAAAACTGTTTTTT,CSAQGSEKLFF
TRBJ1-5,NA,TRBV28,few,TGTGCCAGCAGTCTAGACCAAAGAACCAGTGTTACCAGGAAAAGCAATCAGCCCCAGCATTTT,CASSLDQRTSVTRKSNQPQHF
TRBJ2-3,NA,TRBV27,NA,TGTGCCAGCAGGACAACTAGCACAGATACGCAGTATTTT,CASRTTSTDTQYF
TRBJ1-5,NA,TRBV2,NA,TGTGCCAGCAGTGAAGCAAGGGGGTTTCAGCCCCAGCATTTT,CASSEARGFQPQHF
TRBJ2-5,NA,TRBV11-1,NA,TGTGCCAGCAGCTTTGGCAGCCAAGAGACCCAGTACTTC,CASSFGSQETQYF
TRBJ2-6,TRBD1,TRBV5-1,NA,TGCGCCAGCAGCTCAGGACAGGGCTCTGGGGCCAACGTCCTGACTTTC,CASSSGQGSGANVLTF
TRBJ1-4,TRBD1,TRBV25-1,NA,TGTGCCAGCAGGAGGACAGGGGTAGGGGAAAAACTGTTTTTT,CASRRTGVGEKLFF
TRBJ2-5,TRBD2,TRBV20-1,few,TGCAGTGCTAAGCGGGACGGACCTGAGACCCAGTACTTC,CSAKRDGPETQYF
TRBJ1-6,TRBD1,TRBV29-1,few,TGCAGCGCCCGGACAGGATATAATTCACCCCTCCACTTT,CSARTGYNSPLHF
TRBJ1-1,NA,TRBV29-1,NA,TGCAGCGTCCTACAGGGAGGTACTGAAGCTTTCTTT,CSVLQGGTEAFF